The clone carrying this TCR beta chain was detected only a few times. A single record per CDR3 protein comes from TCRdb applying MiXCR to the RT-PCR reads. The sample lists 550,000 to 750,000 distinct CDR3 sequences; more than 13% were seen once. This TCR was recovered from a female donor in good health, serving as a healthy control. Sequencing was performed on memory CD4+ T cells from blood.

CDR3 sequence (DNA): TGTGCCAGCAGCTTAAGCGCTGAAGCTTTCTTT. Protein product: CASSLSAEAFF. The chain recombines TRBV7-9 with TRBJ1-1; no clear D. Germline-derived CDR1 and CDR2 are SEHNR and FQNEAQ (reference sequence). The CDR3 loop spans 11 amino acids. Trimming removed 2 bases from V and 6 bases from J, with 4 bases in between. The full variable domain, completed using reference TRBV7-9 and TRBJ1-1, is DTGVSQNPRHKITKRGQNVTFRCDPISEHNRLYWYRQTLGQGPEFLTYFQNEAQLEKSRLLSDRFSAERPKGSFSTLEIQRTEQGDSAMYLCASSLSAEAFFGQGTRLTVV.